This entry concerns a single T cell receptor (beta chain). The data were obtained in a study of blood T cell repertoires in COVID-19. For the study at large: The United States, Italy and Spain supplied acute and convalescent COVID-19 samples. PBMCs, B-cell-depleted T cells, or T cells were the source of the cDNA or gDNA that made up the material.

Germline V CDR1 and CDR2: MGHRA, YSYEKL. The CDR3 has 17 amino acids. J lost 4 bases, V lost 1 base, and 8 bases had no gene match. Original analysis: Amplification from reference gene primers served as the basis for estimated nucleated cell counts. Only in-frame clones appear in the TCRdb table, and some are missing; sequencing was by immunoSEQ multiplex PCR. That table furnishes V, J and clone size, whereas the DNA furnished D and trimming. The sample shows under 200,000 clones, more than 75% of them seen only once. The receptor's source is a woman of 80 years or more with acute or convalescent COVID-19. The rearrangement uses TRBV4-1 and TRBJ2-3; 10 nucleotides line up with TRBD2. Sequencing was carried out using peripheral blood. CDR3 bases: TGCGCCAGCAGCCAAGTTATACTAGCGGGATCCCCAGATACGCAGTATTTT. Protein sequence: CASSQVILAGSPDTQYF.